This is a list of T cell receptor beta chains from one sample in a study of blood T cell repertoires in COVID-19. The repertoire was sequenced with immunoSEQ multiplex PCR; TCRdb's copy has only in-frame clones and lacks some. Among some 240,000 clones, 75% to 90% were seen once, and the ten largest hold around 12%. The sample comprised peripheral blood. All receptors come from a woman aged 55-70 years with active or convalescent COVID-19. The CDR3 runs from the conserved cysteine through the conserved F or W. Fields, in order: J gene, CDR3 length, clone size, V gene, D gene, CDR3 protein, CDR3 DNA. The D gene is left open where the match is weak. Size is stated for part of the rows, as once, few or many counts, or as a class when the clone is expanded.

>TRBJ2-1|12|-|TRBV30|-
CAWARQVNEQFF
TGTGCCTGGGCCAGACAGGTAAATGAGCAGTTCTTC
>TRBJ2-5|15|-|TRBV11-2|-
CASSDRGEAGETQYF
TGTGCCAGCAGCGACAGAGGGGAGGCGGGAGAGACCCAGTACTTC
>TRBJ1-1|15|-|TRBV5-1|-
CASKGAGWGNTEAFF
TGCGCCAGCAAAGGGGCAGGGTGGGGTAACACTGAAGCTTTCTTT
>TRBJ1-2|14|few|TRBV30|-
CAWSGRKPNYGYTF
TGTGCCTGGAGTGGGAGGAAACCTAACTATGGCTACACCTTC
>TRBJ2-1|16|-|TRBV9|TRBD2
CASSSLGGESYNEQFF
TGTGCCAGCAGCAGTCTCGGGGGGGAGTCCTACAATGAGCAGTTCTTC
>TRBJ1-1|15|-|TRBV2|-
CASRPDRGRPLQAFF
TGTGCCAGCAGACCCGATAGGGGCCGGCCCTTACAAGCTTTCTTT
>TRBJ1-2|13|-|TRBV28|-
CASTLRGVNGYTF
TGTGCCAGCACGCTCAGGGGAGTAAATGGCTACACCTTC
>TRBJ2-2|14|-|TRBV9|-
CASSLQSNTGELFF
TGTGCCAGCAGCTTACAGTCGAACACCGGGGAGCTGTTTTTT
>TRBJ2-7|14|-|TRBV28|-
CASTRGGSTYEQYF
TGTGCCAGCACCCGAGGCGGCAGTACCTACGAGCAGTACTTC
>TRBJ2-5|17|-|TRBV2|TRBD2
CASSESFSGGPWETQYF
TGTGCCAGCAGTGAGAGTTTTAGCGGGGGGCCGTGGGAGACCCAGTACTTC
>TRBJ1-2|14|-|TRBV9|-
CASSVGRQDYGYTF
TGTGCCAGCAGCGTAGGTAGACAGGACTATGGCTACACCTTC
>TRBJ1-2|14|-|TRBV27|-
CASSDSSPNYGYTF
TGTGCCAGCAGCGACAGTAGCCCTAACTATGGCTACACCTTC
>TRBJ1-1|15|few|TRBV7-2|TRBD1
CASSLMRGLDTEAFF
TGTGCCAGCAGCCTCATGAGGGGGCTGGACACTGAAGCTTTCTTT
>TRBJ2-5|14|-|TRBV6-6|TRBD2
CASSLAGGQETQYF
TGTGCCAGCAGTTTAGCGGGGGGACAAGAGACCCAGTACTTC
>TRBJ2-3|16|-|TRBV2|TRBD2
CASSVWRGEPTDTQYF
TGTGCCAGCAGTGTGTGGCGGGGGGAACCCACAGATACGCAGTATTTT
>TRBJ2-2|13|-|TRBV10-3|-
CAISDQGLGELFF
TGTGCCATCAGCGACCAGGGGCTCGGGGAGCTGTTTTTT
>TRBJ2-7|17|-|TRBV7-2|TRBD1
CASSRDGQGGSRYEQYF
TGTGCCAGCAGCCGCGACGGACAGGGGGGAAGTAGGTACGAGCAGTACTTC
>TRBJ2-1|11|few|TRBV2|-
CASSYYNEQFF
TGTGCCAGCAGCTACTACAATGAGCAGTTCTTC
>TRBJ2-7|13|once|TRBV5-1|-
CASSLGGSWEQYF
TGCGCCAGCAGCTTGGGAGGGTCGTGGGAGCAGTACTTC
>TRBJ2-3|15|-|TRBV5-1|-
CASSLERQLADTQYF
TGCGCCAGCAGCTTGGAACGACAGCTCGCAGATACGCAGTATTTT
>TRBJ2-3|16|-|TRBV7-2|TRBD2
CASSPRGAGTSDTQYF
TGTGCCAGCAGCCCCCGAGGAGCGGGGACTTCAGATACGCAGTATTTT
>TRBJ2-5|13|-|TRBV19|-
CASKSSSQETQYF
TGTGCCAGTAAGAGTAGCAGCCAAGAGACCCAGTACTTC
>TRBJ2-2|17|-|TRBV2|-
CASSEYADRPNTGELFF
TGTGCCAGCAGTGAATATGCAGACAGACCGAACACCGGGGAGCTGTTTTTT
>TRBJ1-1|15|-|TRBV15|-
CATSRGGGQESEAFF
TGTGCCACCAGCAGAGGCGGGGGGCAGGAATCTGAAGCTTTCTTT
>TRBJ1-5|15|-|TRBV6-4|-
CASSSPPKPNQPQHF
TGTGCCAGCAGCTCCCCCCCTAAGCCAAATCAGCCCCAGCATTTT
>TRBJ1-1|13|-|TRBV30|-
CAWSTQGNTEAFF
TGTGCCTGGAGTACCCAGGGAAACACTGAAGCTTTCTTT
>TRBJ1-3|12|-|TRBV30|-
CAWTSAGNTIYF
TGTGCCTGGACGTCTGCGGGAAACACCATATATTTT
>TRBJ2-1|15|-|TRBV5-1|TRBD2
CASTRAGGSYNEQFF
TGCGCCAGCACCAGAGCGGGGGGTTCCTACAATGAGCAGTTCTTC